The subject of this entry is one TCR beta chain. The entry originates in a study of shared clonotypes between healthy human individuals. Researchers partitioned CD4+ cells into CD45RA+ naive and CD45RA-negative memory subsets. Several immunoSEQ 96-well plates shared each subset's DNA, each plate a replicate. The data were produced by immunoSEQ multiplex PCR, yet TCRdb's version contains in-frame clones alone and is incomplete. Here the sample spans 2 million to 2.5 million clones, 95% being singletons. The CDR3 runs to 15 residues. V was shortened by 0 bases and J by 6 bases, with 12 bases between the two germline ends. Germline CDR1 is MNHNS and CDR2 is SASEGT.

V usage is TRBV6-1 and J usage is TRBJ1-5; D gene uncertain. Sequenced sample: naive CD4+ T cells sorted from blood. Regarding subset: CD45RA+ positively selected. This TCR was recovered from a man aged 18 to 30 in good health. The CDR3 nucleotides are TGTGCCAGCAGTGAAGCCGGGTCCCTCCGTCAGCCCCAGCATTTT. Protein product: CASSEAGSLRQPQHF.